This T cell receptor beta chain was sequenced for a study of long-term antiretroviral therapy in people with HIV. Researchers report immunoSEQ v3.0 was run at survey level. Some clones are missing from TCRdb's copy, which holds only in-frame ones; the method was immunoSEQ multiplex PCR. The sample records about 28,000 clones, 70% to 90% being singletons. It was in the United States that all participants with HIV were treated. In each sample, roughly 1-10 million cryopreserved PBMC were present before DNA extraction. The CDR3 spans 12 residues. Trimming took 6 bases from V and 2 from J, leaving 8 bases between them. Germline V gene data show CDR1 as MNHEY and CDR2 as SVGAGI.

The specimen comprised unsorted PBMCs, sampled 0.8 years before starting antiretroviral therapy. The gene calls are TRBV6-5 and TRBJ2-7, with TRBD2 as a possible D gene (5 bases). This TCR derives from a man aged 18 to 30 with HIV. CDR3 region: CASRSGPYEQYF. CDR3 bases: TGTGCCAGCAGGAGCGGCCCCTACGAGCAGTACTTC.